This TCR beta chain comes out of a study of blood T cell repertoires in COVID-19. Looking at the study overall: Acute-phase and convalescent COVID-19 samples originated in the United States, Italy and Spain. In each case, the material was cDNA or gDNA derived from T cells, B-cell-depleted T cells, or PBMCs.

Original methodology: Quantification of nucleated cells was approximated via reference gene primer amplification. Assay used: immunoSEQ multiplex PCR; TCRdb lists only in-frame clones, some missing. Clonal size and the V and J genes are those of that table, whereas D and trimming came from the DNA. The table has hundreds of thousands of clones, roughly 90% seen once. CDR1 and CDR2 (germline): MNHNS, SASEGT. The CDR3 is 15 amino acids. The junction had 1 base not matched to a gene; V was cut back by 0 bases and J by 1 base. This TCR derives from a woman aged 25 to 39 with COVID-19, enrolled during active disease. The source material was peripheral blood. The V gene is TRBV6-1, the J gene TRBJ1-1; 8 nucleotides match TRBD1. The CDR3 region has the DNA TGTGCCAGCAGTGAAGCCGGGACAGGGAACACTGAAGCTTTCTTT. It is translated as CASSEAGTGNTEAFF.